These 8 T cell receptor beta chains originate from one sample sequenced in a study of CD8+CD57+ T cells in acquired aplastic anemia. Template material for TCR beta VDJ and CDR3 profiling consisted of genomic DNA. TCRdb used MiXCR to reprocess the reads, holding one entry per CDR3 protein. The sample lists about 240,000 distinct CDR3 sequences, 47% occurring once. All patients picked for sequencing had shown, by flow cytometry, an expansion of CD8+CD57+ cells. The sequenced material came from sorted CD4+, CD8+, or CD8+CD57+ T cells (not recorded which) from PBMCs. These receptors all come from a human donor with aplastic anemia.

This clonotype was seen repeatedly, ten times or more. V gene TRBV2 combines with J gene TRBJ1-1, with unresolved D. V lost 8 bases, J lost 0 bases, and 10 bases lay in between. Germline-derived CDR1 and CDR2 are SNHLY and FYNNEI. There are 13 residues in the CDR3. The CDR3 loop is CASFARVNTEAFF. The CDR3 region has the DNA TGTGCCAGCTTTGCGCGGGTGAACACTGAAGCTTTCTTT.

As for this clonotype: Mismatch with germline at one junction end may stem from a read error. This chain joins TRBV6-4 and TRBJ2-7; the D is unclear. The CDR3 consists of 11 residues. Looked up from germline, CDR1 is MRHNA and CDR2 is SNTAGT. The CDR3 protein is CANSLGYEQYF. CDR3 sequence (DNA): TGTGCCAACAGTTTGGGCTACGAGCAGTACTTC.

The V gene is TRBV11-2, the J gene TRBJ2-1, with 7 positions matching TRBD2. The V and J ends lost 5 bases and 3 bases, in that order; junction bases with no gene match: 7. This CDR3 is 15 amino acids long. The germline gives CDR1 SGHAT, CDR2 FQNNGV. The CDR3: CASSPQAGIYNEQFF. The CDR3 DNA is TGTGCCAGCAGCCCCCAAGCGGGAATCTACAATGAGCAGTTCTTC.

J is TRBJ1-6 and V is TRBV19; D is unresolved. This CDR3 has 14 amino acids. Trimming removed 3 bases at V and 9 bases at J, with 12 bases between. Germline CDR1 is LNHDA and CDR2 is SQIVND (reference sequence). CDR3 sequence reads: CASSIGGGSSPLHF. CDR3 bases: TGTGCCAGTAGTATCGGTGGCGGGAGTTCACCCCTCCACTTT. Supplemented by reference TRBV19 and TRBJ1-6, the full variable domain reads DGGITQSPKYLFRKEGQNVTLSCEQNLNHDAMYWYRQDPGQGLRLIYYSQIVNDFQKGDIAEGYSVSREKKESFPLTVTSAQKNPTAFYLCASSIGGGSSPLHFGNGTRLTVT.

With regard to this clonotype: No conserved phenylalanine or tryptophan is present at the end of the CDR3, so a read error is the likely explanation. V gene TRBV25-1 combines with J gene TRBJ2-3; TRBD2 aligns across 10 bases. The CDR3 length is 15 residues. CDR1 is MGHDK and CDR2 is SYGVNS in the germline V gene. CDR3 DNA sequence: TGTGCCAGCAGTGCCCTAGCGGGAGAGGGTGATACCCAGTATTTA. Its translation: CASSALAGEGDTQYL.

The genes are TRBV7-2 and TRBJ2-7, with a weak D call TRBD2 (6 bases). The CDR3 is 13 amino acids. Per the germline V gene, CDR1 is SGHTA and CDR2 is FQGNSA. The germline V and J ends were trimmed by 5 bases and 3 bases, with 11 bases remaining between them. CDR3 amino acids: CASSPGGYYEQYF. The CDR3 DNA reads TGTGCCAGCAGCCCTGGGGGGTACTACGAGCAGTACTTC. Drawing the rest from reference TRBV7-2 and TRBJ2-7, the complete variable domain is GAGVSQSPSNKVTEKGKDVELRCDPISGHTALYWYRQSLGQGLEFLIYFQGNSAPDKSGLPSDRFSAERTGGSVSTLTIQRTQQEDSAVYLCASSPGGYYEQYFGPGTRLTVT.

V and J are TRBV20-1 and TRBJ2-7; TRBD1 aligns across 9 bases. Germline V gives CDR1 DFQATT, CDR2 SNEGSKA (reference sequence). CDR3 length equals 13 residues. V shed 2 bases, J shed 5 bases, and the junction held 4 bases outside the gene matches. CDR3 residues: CSARRDRVNEQYF. The CDR3 bases are TGCAGTGCTAGACGGGACAGGGTTAACGAGCAGTACTTC.

The sample holds many counts of this clonotype. This chain links TRBV7-9 with TRBJ2-1; D call uncertain. V gave up 4 bases and J gave up 8 bases, with 6 bases separating them. CDR1 SEHNR and CDR2 FQNEAQ come from the germline V gene (reference sequence). This CDR3 region has 11 residues. In DNA form, the CDR3 reads TGTGCCAGCAGCTCCTCGGATGAGCAGTTCTTC. Protein sequence: CASSSSDEQFF.